Reported below is one T cell receptor beta chain. The data stem from a study of T cells in localized non-small cell lung cancer. This table comes from immunoSEQ multiplex PCR, and its TCRdb copy is limited to in-frame clones, with some not included. The sample lists 15,000 to 20,000 clones, around 89% seen once, with about 8.4% in the top ten. This CDR3 region has 15 residues. The germline V gene encodes CDR1 SGDLS and CDR2 YYNGEE. V gave up 2 bases and J gave up 7 bases; unmatched junction bases: 5. The rearrangement joins TRBV9 to TRBJ2-1; 11 nucleotides match TRBD1. Here the sequenced sample was peripheral blood, taken before any cancer treatment. The clonotype originates from a man between 40 and 70 years old with stage I lung adenocarcinoma. CDR3: CASSVVGQGVNEQFF. The CDR3 coding sequence is TGTGCCAGCAGCGTGGTGGGACAGGGGGTAAATGAGCAGTTCTTC.